This TCR beta chain was captured in a study of Ad26.COV2.S vaccination and SARS-CoV-2 variants. Whole-study findings and limits: Reportedly, spike-specific CD8+ and CD4+ T cell responses achieved substantial breadth once vaccination had taken place. Vaccinees displayed broader spike-specific TCR repertoires than placebo recipients.

V lost 6 bases and J lost 6; bases outside the gene matches: 11. Germline CDR1 is MGHRA and CDR2 is YSYEKL. CDR3 length equals 17 residues. Regarding this clone: Its specificity is not known.

The assay was immunoSEQ multiplex PCR, and TCRdb's table has in-frame clones only and misses some. The repertoire includes nearly 95,000 clones, roughly 84% of them detected once, and about a sixth sits in the top ten. V and J are TRBV4-1 and TRBJ2-2; 12 bases fit TRBD1. This clonotype was sampled from a human donor who had recovered from COVID-19. The specimen comprised peripheral blood, sampled after recovery from COVID-19. The CDR3 loop reads CASRHLTGQGAAGELFF. The CDR3 nucleotides read TGCGCCAGCAGGCATCTCACGGGACAGGGGGCGGCCGGGGAGCTGTTTTTT.